This is a list of T cell receptor beta chains from one sample in a study of blood T cell repertoires in COVID-19. Measured with immunoSEQ multiplex PCR; TCRdb has only the in-frame clones, and not every one. The sample consists of 200,000 to 300,000 clones, about 82% of them appearing once. The sequencing sample was made of PBMCs or T cells enriched from blood (not recorded which). Receptors were obtained from a woman aged 45 to 65 who had recovered from COVID-19. Both conserved end residues are part of each CDR3. D genes are given only for firm matches. Only part of the rows carry a size: once, few, many, or a class if the clone is expanded.

J gene: TRBJ2-7; D gene: TRBD2; clone size: .; V gene: TRBV29-1; CDR3 protein: CSVEKLAGFNIYEQYF; CDR3 DNA: TGCAGCGTTGAAAAGTTAGCGGGGTTCAATATCTACGAGCAGTACTTC
J gene: TRBJ2-7; D gene: TRBD2; clone size: .; V gene: TRBV5-4; CDR3 protein: CASSSRGVYEQYF; CDR3 DNA: TGTGCCAGCAGCTCGCGGGGGGTCTACGAGCAGTACTTC
J gene: TRBJ1-5; D gene: TRBD1; clone size: .; V gene: TRBV19; CDR3 protein: CASSMEQGVNNQPQHF; CDR3 DNA: TGTGCCAGTAGTATGGAGCAGGGGGTTAACAATCAGCCCCAGCATTTT
J gene: TRBJ2-2; D gene: TRBD1; clone size: few; V gene: TRBV5-1; CDR3 protein: CASSDRADGELFF; CDR3 DNA: TGCGCCAGCAGTGACAGGGCCGACGGGGAGCTGTTTTTT
J gene: TRBJ1-1; D gene: .; clone size: .; V gene: TRBV12-3/TRBV12-4; CDR3 protein: CASSRGYTEAFF; CDR3 DNA: TGTGCCAGCAGCAGGGGTTACACTGAAGCTTTCTTT
J gene: TRBJ2-3; D gene: .; clone size: .; V gene: TRBV29-1; CDR3 protein: CSVVPQASTDTQYF; CDR3 DNA: TGCAGCGTTGTCCCCCAGGCCAGCACAGATACGCAGTATTTT
J gene: TRBJ1-3; D gene: .; clone size: .; V gene: TRBV15; CDR3 protein: CATSRDPTRTGNTIYF; CDR3 DNA: TGTGCCACCAGCAGAGATCCCACCAGGACTGGAAACACCATATATTTT
J gene: TRBJ2-6; D gene: TRBD1; clone size: .; V gene: TRBV29-1; CDR3 protein: CSVGDSSGANVLTF; CDR3 DNA: TGCAGCGTTGGGGACAGCTCTGGGGCCAACGTCCTGACTTTC
J gene: TRBJ1-5; D gene: TRBD1; clone size: few; V gene: TRBV19; CDR3 protein: CASNHPGQANNQPQHF; CDR3 DNA: TGTGCCAGTAATCACCCGGGACAGGCAAACAATCAGCCCCAGCATTTT
J gene: TRBJ2-3; D gene: TRBD2; clone size: .; V gene: TRBV7-3; CDR3 protein: CASGLGTSSTDTQYF; CDR3 DNA: TGTGCCAGCGGCCTCGGGACTAGCTCCACAGATACGCAGTATTTT
J gene: TRBJ1-1; D gene: TRBD1; clone size: .; V gene: TRBV11-2; CDR3 protein: CASSSPRTGMNTEAFF; CDR3 DNA: TGTGCCAGCAGCTCGCCGCGGACAGGGATGAACACTGAAGCTTTCTTT
J gene: TRBJ1-2; D gene: .; clone size: .; V gene: TRBV5-4; CDR3 protein: CASSHYRENYGYTF; CDR3 DNA: TGTGCCAGCAGCCATTACAGGGAAAACTATGGCTACACCTTC
J gene: TRBJ2-7; D gene: TRBD1; clone size: .; V gene: TRBV5-5; CDR3 protein: CASRGNRGYEQYF; CDR3 DNA: TGTGCCAGCAGGGGGAACAGGGGTTACGAGCAGTACTTC
J gene: TRBJ2-7; D gene: TRBD2; clone size: .; V gene: TRBV10-1; CDR3 protein: CASSVGSGRPSSYEQYF; CDR3 DNA: TGCGCCAGCAGTGTTGGTAGCGGGAGGCCTAGCTCCTACGAGCAGTACTTC
J gene: TRBJ2-7; D gene: TRBD1; clone size: .; V gene: TRBV30; CDR3 protein: CAWDGTGGSYEQYF; CDR3 DNA: TGTGCCTGGGATGGGACAGGGGGCTCCTACGAGCAGTACTTC
J gene: TRBJ1-3; D gene: .; clone size: .; V gene: TRBV7-2; CDR3 protein: CASSLGNHGNTIYF; CDR3 DNA: TGTGCCAGCAGCCTGGGCAATCACGGAAACACCATATATTTT
J gene: TRBJ2-1; D gene: TRBD2; clone size: .; V gene: TRBV9; CDR3 protein: CASSITSGRAIEQFF; CDR3 DNA: TGTGCCAGCAGCATAACTAGCGGGAGGGCCATTGAGCAGTTCTTC
J gene: TRBJ1-5; D gene: .; clone size: .; V gene: TRBV18; CDR3 protein: CASSSDNNQPQHF; CDR3 DNA: TGTGCCAGCTCCTCGGACAATAATCAGCCCCAGCATTTT
J gene: TRBJ2-7; D gene: .; clone size: .; V gene: TRBV7-2; CDR3 protein: CASSSTGLPYEQYF; CDR3 DNA: TGTGCCAGCAGCTCCACAGGGTTACCCTACGAGCAGTACTTC
J gene: TRBJ2-2; D gene: TRBD2; clone size: .; V gene: TRBV9; CDR3 protein: CASSVPGGTGELFF; CDR3 DNA: TGTGCCAGCAGCGTTCCGGGAGGCACCGGGGAGCTGTTTTTT
J gene: TRBJ2-1; D gene: .; clone size: few; V gene: TRBV14; CDR3 protein: CASSRGWRGGSYNEQFF; CDR3 DNA: TGTGCCAGCAGCCGGGGTTGGCGGGGCGGGTCTTACAATGAGCAGTTCTTC
J gene: TRBJ2-7; D gene: TRBD2; clone size: .; V gene: TRBV5-4; CDR3 protein: CASSTSGRVDEQYF; CDR3 DNA: TGTGCCAGCAGTACTAGCGGGAGGGTTGACGAGCAGTACTTC
J gene: TRBJ2-7; D gene: TRBD1; clone size: .; V gene: TRBV11-3; CDR3 protein: CASSPRGTGDRRDEQYF; CDR3 DNA: TGTGCCAGCAGCCCTCGAGGGACAGGGGACCGGCGAGACGAGCAGTACTTC
J gene: TRBJ1-2; D gene: .; clone size: .; V gene: TRBV7-9; CDR3 protein: CASSSDGNYGYTF; CDR3 DNA: TGTGCCAGCAGTTCCGACGGGAACTATGGCTACACCTTC
J gene: TRBJ1-5; D gene: .; clone size: .; V gene: TRBV7-2; CDR3 protein: CASSLEWQQPQHF; CDR3 DNA: TGTGCCAGCAGCTTAGAATGGCAACAGCCCCAGCATTTT
J gene: TRBJ2-6; D gene: TRBD1; clone size: .; V gene: TRBV14; CDR3 protein: CASRPNRGPSGANVLTF; CDR3 DNA: TGTGCCAGCAGACCTAACAGGGGGCCCTCTGGGGCCAACGTCCTGACTTTC
J gene: TRBJ1-3; D gene: TRBD1; clone size: .; V gene: TRBV6-5; CDR3 protein: CASSYRGLGGNTIYF; CDR3 DNA: TGTGCCAGCAGTTACAGGGGGCTTGGTGGAAACACCATATATTTT
J gene: TRBJ2-3; D gene: TRBD2; clone size: .; V gene: TRBV5-1; CDR3 protein: CASSPRTSGSSGGTDTQYF; CDR3 DNA: TGCGCCAGCAGCCCGCGGACTAGCGGGAGTTCGGGGGGCACAGATACGCAGTATTTT
J gene: TRBJ1-3; D gene: .; clone size: once; V gene: TRBV7-2; CDR3 protein: CASSPGSPGNTIYF; CDR3 DNA: TGTGCCAGCAGCCCGGGGTCCCCTGGAAACACCATATATTTT